This T cell receptor beta chain originates from a study of cytomegalovirus exposure and HLA in healthy donors. For the study at large: An early release of data contained about 85 million unique TCRs, which came from HLA-typed donors. Study conclusions and caveats: TCR beta V segments were, for the most part, productive about 90% or about 30% of the time in an earlier analysis.

Each donor was nominally healthy when sampled (though unrecorded immune exposures were likely). A remark on this clone: Its antigen is not known.

A multiplex PCR was run with 60 Vbeta primers and 13 Jbeta primers. Sequenced by immunoSEQ multiplex PCR; TCRdb stores in-frame clones only, minus some. The sample shows 100,000 to 150,000 clones, roughly 86% of them seen only once. CDR3 length equals 14 residues. CDR1 and CDR2 (germline): LNHNV, YYDKDF (reference sequence). The V end lost 0 bases, the J end lost 7 bases, and 10 bases lay between the germline ends. Sequences were obtained from PBMCs. The rearrangement uses TRBV15 and TRBJ1-5; D gene uncertain. The clonotype was recovered from a man between 18 and 35 years old in good health and CMV-seronegative. This chain's CDR3 is CATSRDGGRQPQHF. The CDR3 region has the DNA TGTGCCACCAGCAGAGATGGTGGGAGGCAGCCCCAGCATTTT.